The table lists the clone carrying this TCR beta chain with a few counts. The antigen remains unidentified. The sample originates from a study of T and B cells in COVID-19 patients. As for the study in general: Peripheral blood came from COVID-19 patients with active infection or after recovery. Median age was approximately 35 years in the recovered cohort and around 67 years in the active-infection cohort. Study-wide findings and caveats: In COVID-19 patients, T cell receptor beta variable and joining gene use was reportedly strongly skewed.

Germline V gene lookup returns CDR1 MNHEY and CDR2 SVGAGI. V lost 6 bases and J lost 8, with 13 bases in between. The CDR3 loop spans 12 amino acids. Each TRB amplification used roughly 220-550 ng of genomic DNA from blood. TRB rearrangements were amplified by multiplex PCR with BIOMED2 TRB-A/B primers. TCRdb passed the multiplex PCR reads through MiXCR, listing each CDR3 protein once. Among roughly 5,200 distinct CDR3 sequences, 25% to 30% were seen once, and the ten largest hold roughly 5.3%. The clonotype comes from a human donor with active COVID-19. The chain employs TRBV6-5 and TRBJ1-2; D gene uncertain. Sequencing input: blood. CDR3 amino acids: CASRDGAWGYTF. CDR3 DNA sequence: TGTGCCAGCAGAGATGGTGCCTGGGGCTACACCTTC.